This T cell receptor beta chain was captured in a study of T cell changes during pregnancy in multiple sclerosis. Profiled with immunoSEQ multiplex PCR; TCRdb holds only in-frame clones, not every one. The sample records 100,000 or so clones, about nine tenths being singletons. This CDR3 has 15 amino acids. CDR1 MDHEN and CDR2 SYDVKM come from the germline V gene. V lost 5 bases and J lost 4, with 17 bases in between. V is TRBV28 and J is TRBJ2-5, with D possibly TRBD2 on 6 matching bases. This sample comprised peripheral blood, obtained in the second trimester of pregnancy. The TCR was taken from a female donor with multiple sclerosis, enrolled in a pregnancy study. The CDR3 DNA reads as TGTGCCAGCAGTACTGCCCTAGCGTTAAGAGAGACCCAGTACTTC. It specifies CASSTALALRETQYF.